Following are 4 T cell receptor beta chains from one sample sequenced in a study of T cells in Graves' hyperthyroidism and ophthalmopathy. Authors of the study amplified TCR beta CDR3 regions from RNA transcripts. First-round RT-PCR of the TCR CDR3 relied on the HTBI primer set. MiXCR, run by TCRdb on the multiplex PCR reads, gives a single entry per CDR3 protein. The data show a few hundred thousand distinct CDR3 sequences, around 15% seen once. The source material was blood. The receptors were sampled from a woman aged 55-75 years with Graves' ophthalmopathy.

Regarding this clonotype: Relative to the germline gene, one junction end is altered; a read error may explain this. This CDR3 reads CTSSPSGLETQYF. DNA for the CDR3: TGTACCAGCTCACCATCGGGGCTGGAGACCCAGTACTTC. V is TRBV18 and J is TRBJ2-5; D could derive from TRBD1 or TRBD2 (5 bases each). Germline lookup yields CDR1 KGHSH and CDR2 LQKENI. CDR3 length: 13 amino acids.

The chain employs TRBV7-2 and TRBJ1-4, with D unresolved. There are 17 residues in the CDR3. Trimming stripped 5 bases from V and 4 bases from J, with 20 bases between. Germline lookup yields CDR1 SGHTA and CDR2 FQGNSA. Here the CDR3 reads CASSQLLYEEINEKLFF. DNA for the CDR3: TGTGCCAGCAGCCAGTTACTTTACGAGGAGATTAATGAAAAACTGTTTTTT.

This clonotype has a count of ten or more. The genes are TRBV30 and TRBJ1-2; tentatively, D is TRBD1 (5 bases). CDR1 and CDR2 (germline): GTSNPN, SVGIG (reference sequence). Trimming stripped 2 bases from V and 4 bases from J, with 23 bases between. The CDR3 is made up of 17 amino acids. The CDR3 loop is CAWSLTGTYIRSYGYTF. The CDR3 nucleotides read TGTGCCTGGAGTCTAACCGGGACCTACATAAGGAGCTATGGCTACACCTTC. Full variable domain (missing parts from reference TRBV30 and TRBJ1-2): SQTIHQWPATLVQPVGSPLSLECTVEGTSNPNLYWYRQAAGRGLQLLFYSVGIGQISSEVPQNLSASRPQDRQFILSSKKLLLSDSGFYLCAWSLTGTYIRSYGYTFGSGTRLTVV.

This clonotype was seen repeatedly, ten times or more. The CDR3 bases are TGTGCCAGCAGCCGAGAGGCAGGTACGGGGAGGACCCAGTACTTC. This translates into CASSREAGTGRTQYF. The V call is TRBV7-2, the J call TRBJ2-5; TRBD2 is a possible D gene (5 bases). The CDR3 runs 15 residues. Trimming stripped 5 bases from V and 7 bases from J, with 20 bases between. The germline V gene encodes CDR1 SGHTA and CDR2 FQGNSA.